The 23 T cell receptor beta chains below come from one sample, sequenced in a study of blood T cell repertoires in COVID-19. The repertoire was sequenced with immunoSEQ multiplex PCR; TCRdb's copy has only in-frame clones and lacks some. The sample gives over 25,000 clones, more than 70% of which show up once; around 7% is in the top ten. Sequencing was performed on peripheral blood. These receptors originate from a human donor in a cohort sampled during active COVID-19.

The rearrangement links TRBV30 to TRBJ1-3; D is possibly TRBD1 (5 bases). Germline V gene lookup returns CDR1 GTSNPN and CDR2 SVGIG (reference sequence). CDR3 length equals 15 residues. V gave up 7 bases and J gave up 5 bases, with 21 bases separating them. For the CDR3, the DNA is TGTGCCTTGCTACCTGGGGGGAAATCTAGAAACACCATATATTTT. Protein: CALLPGGKSRNTIYF.

This clone was counted only a few times. The chain recombines TRBV10-3 with TRBJ1-4; 7 positions agree with TRBD1. Germline CDR1 ENHRY, CDR2 SYGVKD. Trimming at V came to 6 bases and at J to 6 bases, leaving 7 bases not matched to a gene. The CDR3 runs to 14 residues. The chain's CDR3 is CAISRQGKDEKLFF. The CDR3 DNA reads TGTGCCATCAGCCGACAGGGTAAAGATGAAAAACTGTTTTTT.

The genes are TRBV9 and TRBJ2-1, with TRBD2 identical over 12 bases. The CDR3 sequence is 16 residues long. With 3 bases clipped from V and 8 bases from J, the junction kept 9 bases outside the gene matches. CDR1 and CDR2 from the germline V gene are SGDLS and YYNGEE. CDR3 residues: CASSAASGRAVHEQFF. DNA of the CDR3: TGTGCCAGCAGCGCTGCTAGCGGGAGGGCCGTGCATGAGCAGTTCTTC.

Written as DNA, the CDR3 is TGTGCCAGTAGTACAGGGGTCTCTGAGACCCAGTACTTC. Protein product: CASSTGVSETQYF. This chain uses TRBV19 with TRBJ2-5; D might be TRBD1 (6 bases). The CDR3 spans 13 residues. V lost 4 bases and J lost 5, with 11 bases in between. Germline V lookup: CDR1 LNHDA, CDR2 SQIVND (reference sequence).

Only a few counts were recorded for this clone. This rearrangement joins TRBV30 to TRBJ1-5; 8 positions match TRBD1. Germline values: CDR1 GTSNPN, CDR2 SVGIG (reference sequence). V trimming: 3 bases; J trimming: 3 bases; junction bases outside the gene matches: 10. The CDR3 is made up of 16 amino acids. CDR3: CAWSQRGRGHNQPQHF. In DNA, the CDR3 is TGTGCCTGGAGCCAAAGGGGCAGGGGGCACAATCAGCCCCAGCATTTT.

The J gene is TRBJ2-5, the V gene TRBV6-5, with 9 nucleotides matching TRBD2. The CDR3 is 15 amino acids. From germline, CDR1 is MNHEY and CDR2 SVGAGI. The trim removed 1 base at V and 2 bases at J, leaving 2 bases unmatched. CDR3 residues: CASSYFLAGQETQYF. For the CDR3, the DNA is TGTGCCAGCAGTTACTTCCTAGCGGGACAAGAGACCCAGTACTTC.

This clone was counted a few times. The rearrangement links TRBV30 to TRBJ1-6; 9 bases match TRBD1. Trimming cost V 2 bases and J 7 bases; bases outside gene matches: 6. CDR3 length equals 15 residues. The germline CDR1 and CDR2 sequences are GTSNPN and SVGIG (reference sequence). The DNA for the CDR3 is TGTGCCTGGAGTTCAACAGGGGGCTGGAATTCACCCCTCCACTTT. Residues: CAWSSTGGWNSPLHF. Combining the CDR3 with reference TRBV30 and TRBJ1-6 gives the whole variable domain SQTIHQWPATLVQPVGSPLSLECTVEGTSNPNLYWYRQAAGRGLQLLFYSVGIGQISSEVPQNLSASRPQDRQFILSSKKLLLSDSGFYLCAWSSTGGWNSPLHFGNGTRLTVT.

As to this clone: The same CDR3 is also encoded by other DNA sequences in this sample. The V and J genes are TRBV28 and TRBJ2-5; weak D call: TRBD2 (5 bases). From germline, CDR1 is MDHEN and CDR2 SYDVKM. V was pared by 6 bases and J by 2 bases, with 7 bases between. There are 12 residues in the CDR3. CDR3 amino acids: CASSPGQETQYF. CDR3 nucleotide sequence: TGTGCCAGCAGCCCGGGACAAGAGACCCAGTACTTC.

This rearrangement joins TRBV18 to TRBJ1-1; the D gene is possibly TRBD1 (6 bases). Germline assignment: CDR1 KGHSH and CDR2 LQKENI. V was shortened by 3 bases and J by 2 bases, with 16 bases between the two germline ends. CDR3 length equals 16 residues. The CDR3 bases are TGTGCCAGCTCACCCCCTTGGACAGCACCTAACACTGAAGCTTTCTTT. This gives the protein CASSPPWTAPNTEAFF.

The J gene is TRBJ2-2, the V gene TRBV19; perhaps TRBD1 as D (6 bases). With 10 bases removed from V and 2 bases from J, the gap between germline ends came to 17 bases. Germline CDR1 is LNHDA and CDR2 is SQIVND (reference sequence). The CDR3 runs to 15 residues. The CDR3 coding sequence is TGTGCCACCAAATCGACAGGCCGCAACACCGGGGAGCTGTTTTTT. It codes for CATKSTGRNTGELFF.

This clone was found once. The chain links TRBV20-1 to TRBJ2-7, with D uncertain. The V and J ends lost 3 bases and 3 bases respectively, with 6 bases between them. The length of the CDR3 is 11 residues. Germline values: CDR1 DFQATT, CDR2 SNEGSKA (reference sequence). CDR3 protein: CSASNNYEQYF. CDR3 DNA sequence: TGCAGTGCTAGTAACAACTACGAGCAGTACTTC.

V is TRBV27 and J is TRBJ1-6; D might be TRBD1 (5 bases). The CDR3 is 14 amino acids. The V end was cut by 3 bases, the J end by 7 bases, with 10 bases between. Germline V gene lookup returns CDR1 MNHEY and CDR2 SMNVEV (reference sequence). CDR3 in DNA: TGTGCCAGCAGTTTGGCAGGGTACAATTCACCCCTCCACTTT. Encoded protein: CASSLAGYNSPLHF.

The chain joins TRBV29-1 to TRBJ1-2; 7 positions match TRBD1. Looked up from germline, CDR1 is SQVTM and CDR2 is ANQGSEA. V shed 7 bases and J 3 bases; nucleotides not matched to a gene: 11. This CDR3 has 14 residues. The CDR3 spells CSALLQGKDYGYTF. CDR3 in DNA: TGCAGCGCCTTGCTACAGGGGAAGGACTATGGCTACACCTTC.

This chain joins TRBV6-6 and TRBJ2-5; the match to TRBD1 covers 10 bases. After removal of 6 bases from V and 4 bases from J, the junction contained 5 bases not matched to a gene. CDR3 size: 14 residues. Germline CDR1 MNHNY, CDR2 SVGAGI (reference sequence). The CDR3 reads CASRTGTGVETQYF. The CDR3 nucleotides are TGTGCCAGCAGGACCGGGACAGGGGTAGAGACCCAGTACTTC.

This clone was counted once. The rearrangement uses TRBV18 and TRBJ2-2; 10 positions agree with TRBD2. The CDR3 runs to 16 residues. V dropped 2 bases and J dropped 4; count of bases not matched to a gene: 4. Germline values: CDR1 KGHSH, CDR2 LQKENI. The CDR3 region is CASSPSTSGATGELFF. CDR3 nucleotides: TGTGCCAGCTCACCATCAACTAGCGGGGCCACCGGGGAGCTGTTTTTT.

DNA for the CDR3: TGTGCCAGCAGCTCGACAGCGCGCTCCTACAATGAGCAGTTCTTC. Amino acids: CASSSTARSYNEQFF. The chain employs TRBV7-9 and TRBJ2-1; the D gene is possibly TRBD1 (5 bases). Germline-derived CDR1 and CDR2 are SEHNR and FQNEAQ (reference sequence). This CDR3 is built from 15 residues. The V gene lost 4 bases and the J gene lost 0 bases, with 10 bases spanning the gap.

The genes are TRBV7-8 and TRBJ2-2, with D possibly matching TRBD2 (5 bases). The germline CDR1 and CDR2 sequences are SGHVS and FQNEAQ. Trimming stripped 1 base from V and 0 bases from J, with 12 bases between. The CDR3 loop spans 17 amino acids. Here the CDR3 DNA reads TGTGCCAGCAGCTTAGTCGGCGTAGCGACGAACACCGGGGAGCTGTTTTTT. Its translation is CASSLVGVATNTGELFF.

The chain uses TRBV30 and TRBJ2-5; D is unresolved. CDR3 length: 11 residues. The V gene lost 0 bases and the J gene lost 9 bases, with 8 bases spanning the gap. The germline gives CDR1 GTSNPN, CDR2 SVGIG (reference sequence). The CDR3: CAWSVSSSQYF. The CDR3 bases are TGTGCCTGGAGTGTCTCCAGTTCCCAGTACTTC.

The chain uses TRBV5-6 and TRBJ2-1; 7 nucleotides align to TRBD2. The trim removed 6 bases at V and 0 bases at J, leaving 3 bases unmatched. Germline CDR1 reads SGHDT; CDR2 reads YYEEEE. CDR3 size: 14 residues. The DNA for the CDR3 is TGTGCCAGCACCATAGCGGGCTCCTACAATGAGCAGTTCTTC. It encodes CASTIAGSYNEQFF.

The J gene is TRBJ2-5, the V gene TRBV5-1; D gene unclear. Germline CDR1 and CDR2: SGHRS and YFSETQ. V was pared by 0 bases and J by 2 bases, with 14 bases between. The CDR3 is 16 amino acids. The CDR3 bases are TGCGCCAGCAGCTTGGGGGTGGAAACGACACAAGAGACCCAGTACTTC. Translated, it gives CASSLGVETTQETQYF.

The rearrangement links TRBV19 to TRBJ2-3, with TRBD2 matching over 9 bases. The CDR3 is 16 amino acids. V dropped 3 bases and J dropped 1; count of bases not matched to a gene: 5. Germline V gives CDR1 LNHDA, CDR2 SQIVND (reference sequence). The CDR3 sequence is CASSMILAGGTDTQYF. CDR3 coding DNA: TGTGCCAGTAGTATGATTTTAGCGGGGGGCACAGATACGCAGTATTTT.

This clone came up a few times. The rearrangement links TRBV3-1 (or the pseudogene TRBV3-2) to TRBJ1-5; D not certain. The V and J ends lost 1 base and 2 bases respectively, with 6 bases between them. Germline V lookup: CDR1 LGHDT, CDR2 YNNKEL (reference sequence). The CDR3 is made up of 14 amino acids. The CDR3 reads CASSQVRGNQPQHF. The CDR3 DNA reads as TGTGCCAGCAGCCAAGTACGGGGCAATCAGCCCCAGCATTTT.

V and J are TRBV28 and TRBJ1-1, with a tentative D call TRBD1 (5 bases). CDR1 is MDHEN and CDR2 is SYDVKM in the germline V gene. The CDR3 spans 14 residues. The V end was cut by 8 bases, the J end by 7 bases, with 20 bases between. The CDR3 bases are TGTGCCAGCCGTAATCAAGGGGTGACGGGTGAAGCTTTCTTT. Its translation is CASRNQGVTGEAFF.